This T cell receptor beta chain derives from a study of cytomegalovirus exposure and HLA in healthy donors. 60 Vbeta and 13 Jbeta primers were used in PCR. Sequencing used immunoSEQ multiplex PCR; TCRdb keeps in-frame clones, though not all of them. The sample includes fewer than 140,000 clones, roughly four fifths of them seen just once. Germline CDR1 reads SGHRS; CDR2 reads YFSETQ. The CDR3 covers 13 residues. The study's findings and limits: A later analysis found most CMV-associated TCR beta chains apparently HLA-restricted.

With respect to this clone: Its cognate antigen is unknown. Germline and junction disagree at one end, which may indicate a read error.

This receptor was identified in a man aged 50-60 years in good health and CMV-seronegative. The chain joins TRBV5-1 to TRBJ1-5; possible D gene TRBD1, 5 bases. Sequenced: PBMCs. In nucleotides, the CDR3 is TGCGCCGGCAGCGACTGGGGGGATCAGCCCCAGCATTTT. This translates into CAGSDWGDQPQHF.